A single sample is the source of the 6 T cell receptor beta chains below, sequenced in a study of vaccination and CD4 T cells after COVID-19. Stated treatment: approximately 11-day PBMC culture with coronavirus spike peptide pools or control peptides (ViraFEST assay). These receptors' antigens are unknown. The Oncomine TCR Beta short-read assay was applied to DNA of cultured CD4+ T cells. TCRdb fed the PCR reads into MiXCR, producing one record per CDR3 protein. The table records around 15,000 distinct CDR3 sequences, around 52% of them present only once. Sequencing used CD4+ T cells from blood, cultured in vitro, obtained before SARS-CoV-2 vaccination. The receptors originated from a human donor who had recovered from COVID-19.

This clonotype has more than one count but fewer than ten. CDR3 sequence (DNA): TGTGCCAGCAATTCTTTGATCAGCGCTACCTACGAGCAGTACTTC. Translated, it gives CASNSLISATYEQYF. V and J are TRBV6-2 or TRBV6-3 and TRBJ2-7; no firm D call. The CDR3 runs to 15 residues. Germline loops: CDR1 MNHEY, CDR2 SVGEGT. V lost 7 bases and J lost 2, with 18 bases in between.

The chain employs TRBV27 and TRBJ2-2; 12 nucleotides align to TRBD1. The CDR3 runs to 14 residues. Germline CDR1 is MNHEY and CDR2 is SMNVEV (reference sequence). V gave up 8 bases and J gave up 8 bases; unmatched junction bases: 6. In DNA form, the CDR3 reads TGTGCCAGCCGGGGACAGGGGGCGAGAGGGGAGCTGTTTTTT. As protein: CASRGQGARGELFF.

This chain connects TRBV21-1 to TRBJ1-5; the DNA was not compared with TRBD1, the D call given in the table. TRBV21-1 is a pseudogene. The CDR3 runs 22 residues. CDR3: CASSKTIDKGHQPLVSNQPQHF. DNA for the CDR3: TGTGCCAGCAGCAAGACTATAGATAAGGGACATCAACCCTTAGTAAGCAATCAGCCCCAGCATTTT.

The J gene is TRBJ2-1, the V gene TRBV7-2; D is unresolved. From germline, CDR1 is SGHTA and CDR2 FQGNSA. The germline V and J ends were trimmed by 0 bases and 7 bases, with 7 bases remaining between them. The CDR3 loop spans 13 amino acids. Here the CDR3 DNA reads TGTGCCAGCAGCTTAGCGCTTGGGAATGAGCAGTTCTTC. This gives the protein CASSLALGNEQFF.

The chain uses TRBV6-1 and TRBJ1-2, with TRBD1 matching 12 bases. The CDR3 runs to 15 residues. V gave up 6 bases and J gave up 7 bases; unmatched junction bases: 9. In germline, CDR1 is MNHNS, CDR2 SASEGT. The chain's CDR3 is CASSQGTGGFGGYTF. The DNA of the CDR3 is TGTGCCAGCAGCCAGGGGACAGGGGGCTTTGGTGGCTACACCTTC.

This clonotype was counted only a few times. The chain employs TRBV7-2 and TRBJ1-3; D unclear. The CDR3 extends over 14 amino acids. Deletions cut 2 bases from V and 7 bases from J, with 12 bases between. Germline loops: CDR1 SGHTA, CDR2 FQGNSA. CDR3 residues: CASSLRRQANTIYF. In DNA form, the CDR3 reads TGTGCCAGCAGCTTACGCAGACAAGCCAACACCATATATTTT.